These T cell receptor beta chains were read from a single sample in a study of T-cell reconstitution after alpha-beta-depleted transplantation in children. MiXCR, run by TCRdb on the PCR reads, gives a single entry per CDR3 protein. This sample has 350,000 to 500,000 distinct CDR3 sequences, with about 40% found just once. The sequencing used PBMCs, collected before TCRalphabeta/CD19-depleted stem cell transplant. The receptors originated from a girl aged 2 to 10 with aplastic anemia, due to receive a stem cell transplant. Both conserved end residues are part of each CDR3. Fields, in order: clone size, D gene, V gene, J gene, CDR3 protein, CDR3 DNA. D genes are given only for firm matches. Size is omitted from some rows. Given values are once, few, many or a class for expanded clones.

NA,NA,TRBV18,TRBJ1-1,CASSPTWDPTKVEAFF,TGTGCCAGCTCACCAACCTGGGACCCCACGAAGGTAGAAGCTTTCTTT
many,NA,TRBV4-3,TRBJ1-4,CASSPTGTPNEKLFF,TGCGCCAGCAGCCCAACAGGGACCCCTAATGAAAAACTGTTTTTT
NA,TRBD2,TRBV20-1,TRBJ2-2,CSARWRERVTGELFF,TGCAGTGCTAGATGGCGGGAGAGGGTAACCGGGGAGCTGTTTTTT
NA,TRBD2,TRBV29-1,TRBJ2-1,CSVSPTSGRVNEQFF,TGCAGCGTTTCACCGACTAGCGGGAGAGTCAATGAGCAGTTCTTC
many,NA,TRBV19,TRBJ2-1,CASSIGTPYNEQFF,TGTGCCAGTAGTATCGGGACTCCCTACAATGAGCAGTTCTTC
NA,NA,TRBV29-1,TRBJ2-1,CSVEGGSYNEQFF,TGCAGCGTTGAAGGGGGGTCCTACAATGAGCAGTTCTTC
many,TRBD1,TRBV11-1,TRBJ1-1,CASFGWAGGVSGTEAFF,TGTGCCAGCTTCGGGTGGGCAGGGGGCGTTAGTGGCACTGAAGCTTTCTTT
NA,TRBD2,TRBV20-1,TRBJ2-7,CSAGKTSGSYEQYF,TGCAGTGCTGGGAAGACTAGCGGGTCCTACGAGCAGTACTTC
NA,NA,TRBV20-1,TRBJ2-3,CSARQRSTDTQYF,TGCAGTGCTAGACAGCGTAGCACAGATACGCAGTATTTT
NA,NA,TRBV6-8,TRBJ2-7,CASSYSGRFYEQYF,TGTGCCAGCAGTTACTCGGGGCGTTTCTACGAGCAGTACTTC
NA,NA,TRBV4-2,TRBJ2-3,CASSQGNPSTDTQYF,TGTGCCAGCAGCCAAGGGAACCCTAGCACAGATACGCAGTATTTT
few,TRBD2,TRBV19,TRBJ2-7,CASSGPAGGSYEQYF,TGTGCCAGTAGCGGTCCCGCGGGAGGATCCTACGAGCAGTACTTC
many,TRBD1,TRBV20-1,TRBJ2-1,CSATGTGDDWDEQFF,TGCAGTGCTACCGGGACAGGGGATGATTGGGATGAGCAGTTCTTC
NA,TRBD1,TRBV7-8,TRBJ2-3,CASSPDRGPRRTADTQYF,TGTGCCAGCAGCCCTGACAGGGGGCCTCGAAGGACCGCAGATACGCAGTATTTT
few,NA,TRBV5-6,TRBJ2-1,CASSLVPIGASGNEQFF,TGTGCCAGCAGCTTGGTCCCTATAGGGGCGAGCGGCAATGAGCAGTTCTTC
NA,NA,TRBV9,TRBJ2-1,CASSPDEAVNEQFF,TGTGCCAGCAGCCCCGATGAGGCTGTCAATGAGCAGTTCTTC
NA,NA,TRBV6-5,TRBJ1-1,CASSYRGGHTEAFF,TGTGCCAGCAGTTACCGGGGGGGGCACACTGAAGCTTTCTTT
NA,TRBD1,TRBV7-8,TRBJ2-5,CASSHRDRGVSQYF,TGTGCCAGCAGCCACCGGGACAGGGGTGTGTCCCAGTACTTC
few,TRBD2,TRBV29-1,TRBJ2-1,CSVEGMGSGSYNEQFF,TGCAGCGTTGAAGGGATGGGTAGCGGGAGCTACAATGAGCAGTTCTTC
NA,NA,TRBV10-3,TRBJ2-7,CATWSGGRHFEQYF,TGTGCCACCTGGTCGGGCGGCAGGCACTTCGAGCAGTACTTC
many,TRBD1,TRBV5-1,TRBJ2-3,CASSLTDRGGGDTQYF,TGCGCCAGCAGCTTAACGGACAGGGGAGGGGGAGATACGCAGTATTTT
many,NA,TRBV29-1,TRBJ2-7,CSVGAGSSYEQYF,TGCAGCGTTGGCGCGGGGAGCTCCTACGAGCAGTACTTC
many,NA,TRBV29-1,TRBJ1-2,CSGQKANYGYTF,TGCAGCGGACAGAAGGCTAACTATGGCTACACCTTC
once,NA,TRBV20-1,TRBJ2-7,CSASKATAYEQYF,TGCAGTGCTAGTAAGGCCACAGCCTACGAGCAGTACTTC
NA,TRBD2,TRBV20-1,TRBJ2-4,CSARLAGEGIPKNIQYF,TGCAGTGCTAGACTAGCGGGGGAAGGGATCCCCAAAAACATTCAGTACTTC
NA,NA,TRBV7-3,TRBJ1-5,CASSLTFSQPQHF,TGTGCCAGCAGCTTAACGTTCTCGCAGCCCCAGCATTTT
NA,TRBD2,TRBV7-3,TRBJ2-7,CASSSVAGAGYEQYF,TGTGCCAGCAGCTCCGTAGCGGGGGCTGGTTACGAGCAGTACTTC
few,TRBD1,TRBV24-1,TRBJ1-2,CATSGTGFGYTF,TGTGCCACCTCCGGGACAGGGTTTGGCTACACCTTC
many,TRBD1,TRBV12-3/TRBV12-4,TRBJ1-5,CASSFEQGAVQPQHF,TGTGCCAGCAGTTTTGAACAGGGGGCGGTTCAGCCCCAGCATTTT
many,TRBD2,TRBV24-1,TRBJ2-2,CATSEKAGLNTGELFF,TGTGCCACCAGTGAAAAAGCGGGACTAAACACCGGGGAGCTGTTTTTT
many,TRBD2,TRBV6-1,TRBJ2-1,CASSPTSGIGEQFF,TGTGCCAGCAGTCCGACTAGCGGGATTGGTGAGCAGTTCTTC
many,NA,TRBV27,TRBJ2-3,CASRIPSGDTQYF,TGTGCCAGCAGGATACCCTCGGGGGATACGCAGTATTTT
many,NA,TRBV7-2,TRBJ2-5,CASSARRGRQETQYF,TGTGCCAGCAGCGCCCGCAGGGGTAGACAAGAGACCCAGTACTTC
NA,NA,TRBV12-2,TRBJ1-2,CASRFPGYTF,TGTGCAAGTCGCTTCCCGGGCTACACCTTC
NA,NA,TRBV14,TRBJ2-7,CASSQEGLFLDEQYF,TGTGCCAGCAGCCAAGAGGGGCTATTTCTCGACGAGCAGTACTTC
NA,TRBD1,TRBV11-1,TRBJ2-1,CASSSRGRENEQFF,TGTGCCAGCAGTTCCAGGGGGCGAGAGAATGAGCAGTTCTTC
few,TRBD2,TRBV20-1,TRBJ2-1,CSARMTSGKDNEQFF,TGCAGTGCTAGAATGACTAGCGGGAAAGACAATGAGCAGTTCTTC
many,TRBD1,TRBV5-1,TRBJ2-7,CASSPRTGRAEQYF,TGCGCCAGCAGCCCCAGGACAGGAAGGGCCGAGCAGTACTTC
many,NA,TRBV7-9,TRBJ1-3,CASTSPETGNTIYF,TGTGCCAGCACCTCCCCGGAGACTGGAAACACCATATATTTT
once,NA,TRBV20-1,TRBJ2-3,CSASAGTNCDF,TGCAGTGCTAGTGCCGGGACAAACTGTGATTTT
once,TRBD1,TRBV28,TRBJ2-7,CASGRDRAGYEQYF,TGTGCCAGCGGAAGGGACAGGGCGGGTTACGAGCAGTACTTC
NA,TRBD1,TRBV6-1,TRBJ2-7,CASSEPGQGYEQYF,TGTGCCAGCAGTGAACCGGGACAGGGTTACGAGCAGTACTTC
NA,NA,TRBV6-4,TRBJ2-3,CASSDLGRATDTQYF,TGTGCCAGCAGTGACCTTGGACGGGCCACAGATACGCAGTATTTT
few,TRBD1,TRBV7-9,TRBJ2-2,CASSFGTGLAGELFF,TGTGCCAGCAGCTTTGGGACAGGGCTGGCCGGGGAGCTGTTTTTT
few,NA,TRBV20-1,TRBJ2-1,CSARSGSGSSYNEQFF,TGCAGTGCCAGGTCAGGAAGCGGCAGCTCCTACAATGAGCAGTTCTTC
NA,NA,TRBV7-2,TRBJ2-1,CASSLYFGLGYNEQFF,TGTGCCAGCAGCTTATATTTCGGGCTCGGATACAATGAGCAGTTCTTC
many,TRBD2,TRBV9,TRBJ2-1,CASSTRTSGGEQFF,TGTGCCAGCAGCACGAGGACTAGCGGAGGCGAGCAGTTCTTC
many,TRBD1,TRBV7-9,TRBJ2-3,CASSFGTGGTDTQYF,TGTGCCAGCAGCTTCGGGACAGGGGGCACAGATACGCAGTATTTT
NA,NA,TRBV2,TRBJ2-3,CASMALADTQYF,TGTGCCAGCATGGCCTTGGCAGATACGCAGTATTTT
NA,TRBD2,TRBV5-1,TRBJ2-1,CASSIDTSGIYNEQFF,TGCGCCAGCAGCATAGACACTAGCGGGATTTACAATGAGCAGTTCTTC